These 9 T cell receptor beta chains were sequenced from one sample in a study of T cells in Graves' hyperthyroidism and ophthalmopathy. Researchers amplified the TCR beta CDR3 regions from RNA transcripts. Primed by the HTBI set, a first-round RT-PCR was run on the TCR CDR3. In TCRdb, the multiplex PCR reads were re-called with MiXCR into one record per CDR3 protein. The table shows nearly 600,000 distinct CDR3 sequences, with about 15% occurring only once. The material sequenced was blood. The source is a woman between 25 and 40 years old with Graves' hyperthyroidism that later progressed to Graves' ophthalmopathy.

This clonotype was seen just once. A single base separates this from a much larger clone, so it may be a read error. The rearrangement links TRBV6-1 to TRBJ2-3; 10 bases map to TRBD1. This CDR3 has 16 residues. Germline CDR1 and CDR2: MNHNS and SASEGT. This CDR3 reads CASNEGAGQGTDTQYF. The CDR3, as DNA: TGTGCCAGCAATGAAGGGGCGGGACAGGGGACAGATACGCAGTATTTT.

This clonotype was seen at least ten times. V and J are TRBV4-2 and TRBJ2-5; TRBD2 agrees at 7 bases. V trimming: 4 bases; J trimming: 5 bases; junction bases outside the gene matches: 4. The germline V gene has CDR1 LGHNA and CDR2 YNFKEQ. CDR3 length: 13 amino acids. The CDR3, as DNA: TGTGCCAGCAGCCCCAGGGAGGGTGAGACCCAGTACTTC. Translation gives CASSPREGETQYF.

DNA for the CDR3: TGTGCCAGCAGCTCGACGGGGGCGTGGGAGCTGTTTTTT. It translates to CASSSTGAWELFF. This sequence joins TRBV7-9 and TRBJ2-2, with D tentatively TRBD1 or TRBD2 (6 bases each). V lost 4 bases and J 9 bases, leaving 12 bases between the germline ends. The CDR3 consists of 13 residues. Germline-derived CDR1 and CDR2 are SEHNR and FQNEAQ (reference sequence). Based on the CDR3 plus reference TRBV7-9 and TRBJ2-2, the full variable domain is DTGVSQNPRHKITKRGQNVTFRCDPISEHNRLYWYRQTLGQGPEFLTYFQNEAQLEKSRLLSDRFSAERPKGSFSTLEIQRTEQGDSAMYLCASSSTGAWELFFGEGSRLTVL.

There are many counts of this clonotype. The chain links TRBV11-2 to TRBJ2-2; D gene unclear. The V and J ends lost 3 bases and 0 bases respectively, with 5 bases between them. Germline assignment: CDR1 SGHAT and CDR2 FQNNGV. The CDR3 runs 14 residues. The CDR3 reads CASSLVANTGELFF. In nucleotides, the CDR3 is TGTGCCAGCAGCTTGGTAGCGAACACCGGGGAGCTGTTTTTT. The full variable domain, with the rest looked up from reference TRBV11-2 and TRBJ2-2, is EAGVAQSPRYKIIEKRQSVAFWCNPISGHATLYWYQQILGQGPKLLIQFQNNGVVDDSQLPKDRFSAERLKGVDSTLKIQPAKLEDSAVYLCASSLVANTGELFFGEGSRLTVL.

The rearrangement uses TRBV20-1 and TRBJ2-1; the D gene could be TRBD1 or TRBD2 (5 bases each). The germline gives CDR1 DFQATT, CDR2 SNEGSKA (reference sequence). The V gene lost 4 bases and the J gene lost 10 bases, with 32 bases spanning the gap. CDR3 size: 18 residues. This CDR3 is CSATASRDELLWEKEQFF. The CDR3 coding sequence is TGCAGTGCTACAGCGTCCCGGGACGAGTTATTATGGGAGAAAGAGCAGTTCTTC.

V and J are TRBV7-8 and TRBJ1-1; D is ambiguous. The CDR3 spans 14 residues. Trimming took 0 bases from V and 1 from J, leaving 6 bases between them. The germline CDR1 and CDR2 sequences are SGHVS and FQNEAQ. In DNA form, the CDR3 reads TGTGCCAGCAGCTTAGCCCCGGGGAACACTGAAGCTTTCTTT. Translating gives CASSLAPGNTEAFF. The variable domain in full, completed from reference TRBV7-8 and TRBJ1-1, reads GAGVSQSPRYKVAKRGQDVALRCDPISGHVSLFWYQQALGQGPEFLTYFQNEAQLDKSGLPSDRFFAERPEGSVSTLKIQRTQQEDSAVYLCASSLAPGNTEAFFGQGTRLTVV.

The chain has TRBV6-1 and TRBJ2-7, with D maybe TRBD2 (5 bases). Germline CDR1 is MNHNS and CDR2 is SASEGT. With 8 bases removed from V and 0 bases from J, the gap between germline ends came to 17 bases. The CDR3 contains 15 residues. CDR3 sequence: CASFGLASSSYEQYF. CDR3 in DNA: TGTGCCAGCTTCGGTCTAGCCAGCAGCTCCTACGAGCAGTACTTC.

This clonotype was observed many times. The gene calls are TRBV6-2 or TRBV6-3 and TRBJ1-2; D ambiguous. There are 16 residues in the CDR3. V was pared by 6 bases and J by 2 bases, with 19 bases between. Germline V gene lookup returns CDR1 MNHEY and CDR2 SVGEGT. CDR3 region: CASSASYGRRNYGYTF. The CDR3 DNA follows: TGTGCCAGCAGCGCATCGTACGGACGCCGGAACTATGGCTACACCTTC.

This clonotype was observed a few times. The chain uses TRBV20-1 and TRBJ2-1; the match to TRBD2 covers 14 bases. Trimming at V came to 7 bases and at J to 9 bases, leaving 5 bases not matched to a gene. The germline CDR1 and CDR2 sequences are DFQATT and SNEGSKA (reference sequence). The CDR3 loop spans 13 amino acids. CDR3 in DNA: TGCAGTGTTGGGACTAGCGGGAGCGTTGAGCAGTTCTTC. Its protein is CSVGTSGSVEQFF.